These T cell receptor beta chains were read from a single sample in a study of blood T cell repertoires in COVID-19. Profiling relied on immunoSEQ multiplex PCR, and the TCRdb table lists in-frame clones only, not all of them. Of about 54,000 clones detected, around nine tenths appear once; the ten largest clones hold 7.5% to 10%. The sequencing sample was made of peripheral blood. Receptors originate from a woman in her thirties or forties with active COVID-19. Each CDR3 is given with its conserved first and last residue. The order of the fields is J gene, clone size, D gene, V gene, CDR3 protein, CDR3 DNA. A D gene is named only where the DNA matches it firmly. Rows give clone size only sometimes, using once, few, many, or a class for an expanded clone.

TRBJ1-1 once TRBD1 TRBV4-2 CASSQPGQGVNLNTEAFF TGTGCCAGCAGCCAACCTGGACAGGGGGTGAATTTGAACACTGAAGCTTTCTTT
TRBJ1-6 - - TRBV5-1 CASSRDRPNSPLHF TGCGCCAGCAGCAGAGACAGACCTAATTCACCCCTCCACTTT
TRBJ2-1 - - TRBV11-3 CASGTNRAYNEQFF TGTGCCAGCGGTACGAACAGGGCCTACAATGAGCAGTTCTTC
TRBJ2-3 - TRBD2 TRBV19 CASSGGLAGATSTDTQYF TGTGCCAGTAGTGGCGGACTAGCGGGGGCCACTAGCACAGATACGCAGTATTTT
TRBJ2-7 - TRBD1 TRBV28 CASSFHGQVGYEQYF TGTGCCAGCAGTTTCCACGGACAGGTCGGCTACGAGCAGTACTTC
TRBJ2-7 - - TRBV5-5 CASSLAQGTYEQYF TGTGCCAGCAGCTTGGCTCAGGGGACCTACGAGCAGTACTTC
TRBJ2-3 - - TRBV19 CASRTGGWADTQYF TGTGCCAGTAGAACAGGTGGCTGGGCAGATACGCAGTATTTT
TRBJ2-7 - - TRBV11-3 CASSSQSGRHEQYF TGTGCCAGCAGCTCGCAATCGGGGAGACACGAGCAGTACTTC
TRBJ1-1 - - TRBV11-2 CASSPTEGTEAFF TGTGCCAGCAGCCCAACCGAGGGCACTGAAGCTTTCTTT
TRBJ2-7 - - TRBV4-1 CASSQVGQTPLDEQYF TGCGCCAGCAGCCAAGTAGGACAGACACCCCTTGACGAGCAGTACTTC
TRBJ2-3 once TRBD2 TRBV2 CASSYSGTSGGEF TGTGCCAGCAGTTATTCCGGGACTAGCGGGGGGGAGTTT
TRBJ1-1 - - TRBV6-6 CASRSAGSNTEAFF TGTGCCAGCAGGTCGGCAGGGTCGAACACTGAAGCTTTCTTT
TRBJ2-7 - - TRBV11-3 CASSLRYEQYF TGTGCCAGCAGCTTACGTTACGAGCAGTACTTC
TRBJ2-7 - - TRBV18 CASSPTQGSYEQYF TGTGCCAGCTCACCAACCCAGGGTTCCTACGAGCAGTACTTC
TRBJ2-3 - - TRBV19 CASSISRTGEDTQYF TGTGCCAGTAGTATATCTCGGACTGGGGAAGATACGCAGTATTTT